This section outlines one T cell receptor (beta chain) sequence together with its context. The antigen it binds to is not known. A read error is possible here, since a much larger clone lies one base away. The CDR3 end shows no conserved phenylalanine or tryptophan, and so a read error is likely. From a lookup of the germline V gene, CDR1 and CDR2 are MDHEN and SYDVKM. The germline V and J ends show losses of 4 bases and 3 bases respectively, and no gene match explains 15 bases of the junction. The CDR3 is 18 residues long, counting both termini. Just the 54-base CDR3 DNA is kept, in frame starting at base 1. These data come from a study of T cell repertoires in cytomegalovirus infection (dated by TCRdb to the late 2010s). Study-wide context: Donor HLA type was relevant to the analysis, because carriage of CMV infection together with the matching HLA type was indicated by public TCR beta signatures.

The data were produced on an Illumina HiSeq 1500. Using fastp trimming at Q25 and MiXCR clonotype assembly, TCRdb reanalyzed the public sequencing data and kept in-frame beta chains. Duplicate CDR3 protein sequences are folded into a single record with the most common DNA and genes. The sample profile shows about 490,000 distinct CDR3 sequences; about 17% of them were found once. Roughly a quarter of the sample is in the top ten clones. Study-wide conclusions, independent of this receptor: The ex vivo response was dominated by HLA-C-restricted CMV-specific TCR beta clonotypes, and the single most frequent clonotype in two of eight donors was supplied by these HLA-C-restricted clonotypes. Cumulative frequency of public TCR beta family members discriminated carriers of CMV infection plus the relevant HLA type in this cohort and an independent 352-donor cohort.

The rearrangement joined TRBV28 to TRBJ2-7; TRBD1 matches 10 bases in the middle. The source is a human donor in good health (CMV status not recorded). Some clones in this sample may be carry-over from other donors' samples. Sequenced material: CD8+ T cells from PBMCs. The CDR3 in this case is CASSSAKTGTGVNYEQYL. The DNA sequence is given as TGTGCCAGCAGTTCCGCAAAGACCGGGACAGGGGTGAACTACGAGCAGTACTTA.